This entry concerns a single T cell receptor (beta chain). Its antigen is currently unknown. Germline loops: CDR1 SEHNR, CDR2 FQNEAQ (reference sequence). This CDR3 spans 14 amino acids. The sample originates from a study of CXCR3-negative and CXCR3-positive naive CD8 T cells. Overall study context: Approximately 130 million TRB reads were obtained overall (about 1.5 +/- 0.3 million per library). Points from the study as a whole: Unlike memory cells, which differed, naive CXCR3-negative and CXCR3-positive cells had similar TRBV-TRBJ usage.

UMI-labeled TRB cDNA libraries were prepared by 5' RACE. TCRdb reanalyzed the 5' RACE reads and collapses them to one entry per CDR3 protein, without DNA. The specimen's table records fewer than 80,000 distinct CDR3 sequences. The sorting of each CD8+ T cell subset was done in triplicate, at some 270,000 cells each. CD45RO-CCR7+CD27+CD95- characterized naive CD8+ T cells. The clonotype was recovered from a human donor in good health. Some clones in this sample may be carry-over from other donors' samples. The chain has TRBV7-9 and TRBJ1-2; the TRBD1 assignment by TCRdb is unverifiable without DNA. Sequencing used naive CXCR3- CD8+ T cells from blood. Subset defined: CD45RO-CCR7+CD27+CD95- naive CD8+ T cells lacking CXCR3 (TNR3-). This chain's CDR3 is CASSPKTGLDGYTF. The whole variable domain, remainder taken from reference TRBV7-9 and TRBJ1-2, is DTGVSQNPRHKITKRGQNVTFRCDPISEHNRLYWYRQTLGQGPEFLTYFQNEAQLEKSRLLSDRFSAERPKGSFSTLEIQRTEQGDSAMYLCASSPKTGLDGYTFGSGTRLTVV.